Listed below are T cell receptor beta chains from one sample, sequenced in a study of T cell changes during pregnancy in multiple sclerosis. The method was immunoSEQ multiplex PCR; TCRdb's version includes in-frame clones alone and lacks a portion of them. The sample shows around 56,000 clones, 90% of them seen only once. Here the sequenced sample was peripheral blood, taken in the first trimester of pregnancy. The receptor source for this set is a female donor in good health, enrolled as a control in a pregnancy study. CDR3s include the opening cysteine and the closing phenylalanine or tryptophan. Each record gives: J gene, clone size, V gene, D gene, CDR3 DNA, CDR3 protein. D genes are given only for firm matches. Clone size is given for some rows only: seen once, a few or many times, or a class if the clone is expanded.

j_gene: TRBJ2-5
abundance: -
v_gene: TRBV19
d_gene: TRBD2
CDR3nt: TGTGCCAGTGCCCAGGGGCTAGCGGGAGCCAGTGGGGAGACCCAGTACTTC
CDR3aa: CASAQGLAGASGETQYF

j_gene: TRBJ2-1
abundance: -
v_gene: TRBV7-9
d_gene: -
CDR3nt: TGTGCCGGGCTTAGCGGGAAGGGACAGAATGAGCAGTTCTTC
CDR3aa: CAGLSGKGQNEQFF

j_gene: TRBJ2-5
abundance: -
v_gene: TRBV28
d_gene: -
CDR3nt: TGTGCCAGCAGGGTCTCCCGACAGCAAGAGACCCAGTACTTC
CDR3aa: CASRVSRQQETQYF

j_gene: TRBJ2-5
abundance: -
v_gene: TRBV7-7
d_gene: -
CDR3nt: TGTGCTAGCAGCTTCGGGGGTGCGGGAATCGGAGAGACCCAGTACTTC
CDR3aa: CASSFGGAGIGETQYF

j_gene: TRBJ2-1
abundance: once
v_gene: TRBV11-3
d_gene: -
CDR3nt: TGTGCCAGCAGCTTTCGTCAGTATAATGAGCAGTTCTTC
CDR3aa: CASSFRQYNEQFF

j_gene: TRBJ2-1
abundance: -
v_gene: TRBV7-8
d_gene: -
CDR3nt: TGTGCCAGCAGCTTCCGCGGATACAATGAGCAGTTCTTC
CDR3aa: CASSFRGYNEQFF

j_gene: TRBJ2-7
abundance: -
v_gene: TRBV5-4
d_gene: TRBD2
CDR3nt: TGTGCCAGCAGCAACTGGCAGGGAGGGCCGGGCGAGCAGTACTTC
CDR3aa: CASSNWQGGPGEQYF

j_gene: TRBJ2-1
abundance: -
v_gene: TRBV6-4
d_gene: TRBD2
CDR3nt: TGTGCCAGCAGTGACTGGACTAGTGGGAATGAGCAGTTCTTC
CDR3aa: CASSDWTSGNEQFF

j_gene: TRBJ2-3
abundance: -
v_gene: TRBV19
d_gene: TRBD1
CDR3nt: TGTGCCAGTAGTGACAGGGGCCTGACAGATACGCAGTATTTT
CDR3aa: CASSDRGLTDTQYF

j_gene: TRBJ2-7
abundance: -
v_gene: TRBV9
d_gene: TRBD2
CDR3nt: TGTGCCAGCAGCGCCCGGACTAGCGGCTGGTCCTACGAGCAGTACTTC
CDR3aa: CASSARTSGWSYEQYF

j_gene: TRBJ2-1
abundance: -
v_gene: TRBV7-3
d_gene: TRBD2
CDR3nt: TGTGCCAGCAGCTCCTTAAGCGGGGCGAACTACAATGAGCAGTTCTTC
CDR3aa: CASSSLSGANYNEQFF

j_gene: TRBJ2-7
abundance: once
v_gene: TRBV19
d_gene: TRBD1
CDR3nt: TGTGCCAGTAGTGTCGGGACAGGCGAGCAGTACTTC
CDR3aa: CASSVGTGEQYF

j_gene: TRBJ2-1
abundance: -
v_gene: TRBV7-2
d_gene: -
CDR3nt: TGTGCCAGCGGCCGCGCGGGACAGTACAATGAGCAGTTCTTC
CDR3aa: CASGRAGQYNEQFF

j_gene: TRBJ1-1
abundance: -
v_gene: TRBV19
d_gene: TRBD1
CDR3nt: TGTGCCAGTAGTATAGGAGGGGGCGCAACTGAAGCTTTCTTT
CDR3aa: CASSIGGGATEAFF

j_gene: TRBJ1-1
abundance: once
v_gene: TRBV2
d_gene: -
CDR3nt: TGTGCCAGCAGTCTAGATGTGAACACTGAAGCTTTCTTT
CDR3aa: CASSLDVNTEAFF

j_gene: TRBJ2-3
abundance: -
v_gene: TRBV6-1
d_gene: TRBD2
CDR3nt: TGTGCCAGCAGTCAGAGACTAGCGGTGCAAGATACGCAGTATTTT
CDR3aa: CASSQRLAVQDTQYF

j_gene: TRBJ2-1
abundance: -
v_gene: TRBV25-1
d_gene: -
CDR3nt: TGTGCCAGCAGTGAATCAGTGTTTGGGGGCCATGAGCAGTTCTTC
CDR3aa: CASSESVFGGHEQFF

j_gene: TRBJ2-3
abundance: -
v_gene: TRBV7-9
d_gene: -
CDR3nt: TGTGCCAGCAGCCAACAGGCCGGATGGGCAGATACGCAGTATTTT
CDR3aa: CASSQQAGWADTQYF

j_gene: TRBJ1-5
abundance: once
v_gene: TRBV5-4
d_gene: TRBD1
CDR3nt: TGTGCCAGCAGCCAGGGGGGCGGATTCAATCAGCCCCAGCATTTT
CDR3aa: CASSQGGGFNQPQHF

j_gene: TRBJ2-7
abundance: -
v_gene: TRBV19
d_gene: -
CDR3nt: TGTGCCAGTAGTACCACAGGGACCTCCTACGAGCAGTACTTC
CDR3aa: CASSTTGTSYEQYF

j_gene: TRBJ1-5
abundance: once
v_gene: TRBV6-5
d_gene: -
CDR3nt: TGTGCCAGCACTCGACAGGCCGATCAGCCCCAGCATTTT
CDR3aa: CASTRQADQPQHF

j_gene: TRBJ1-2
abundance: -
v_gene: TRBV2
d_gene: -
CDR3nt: TGTGCCAGCAGTGGTTTGGGGGGATATGGCTACACCTTC
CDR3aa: CASSGLGGYGYTF

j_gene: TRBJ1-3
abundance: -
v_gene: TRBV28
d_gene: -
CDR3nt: TGTGCCAGCAGTCCCCACTTCTCCTCTGGAAACACCATATATTTT
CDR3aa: CASSPHFSSGNTIYF

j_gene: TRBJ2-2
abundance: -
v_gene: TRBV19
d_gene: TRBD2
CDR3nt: TGTGCCAGTAGTATGGGACTAGCGAACACCGGGGAGCTGTTTTTT
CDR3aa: CASSMGLANTGELFF